Each of the 18 T cell receptor beta chains below was sequenced from the same sample in a study of blood T cell repertoires in COVID-19. Some clones are missing from TCRdb's copy, which holds only in-frame ones; the method was immunoSEQ multiplex PCR. The table lists more than 70,000 clones, 86% of them singletons. Sequenced input: peripheral blood. These receptors all come from a man older than 75 with active or convalescent COVID-19.

V and J are TRBV30 and TRBJ1-2; perhaps TRBD1 as D (6 bases). V was pared by 4 bases and J by 7 bases, with 13 bases between. The germline CDR1 and CDR2 sequences are GTSNPN and SVGIG (reference sequence). The CDR3 runs to 12 residues. This CDR3 reads CAWTHRAPGYTF. The CDR3 coding sequence is TGTGCCTGGACTCACAGGGCGCCTGGCTACACCTTC.

V usage is TRBV5-4 and J usage is TRBJ2-2; maybe TRBD2 (6 bases). The V end was cut by 0 bases, the J end by 6 bases, with 9 bases between. The germline V gene has CDR1 SGHNT and CDR2 YYREEE (reference sequence). The CDR3 runs to 14 residues. This chain's CDR3 is CASSLDLASGELFF. In nucleotides, the CDR3 is TGTGCCAGCAGCTTGGATCTAGCGTCCGGGGAGCTGTTTTTT.

The chain links TRBV29-1 to TRBJ2-1; TRBD2 matches at 13 bases. V shed 7 bases, J shed 1 base, and the junction held 4 bases outside the gene matches. Germline CDR1 reads SQVTM; CDR2 reads ANQGSEA. This CDR3 comprises 15 residues. The CDR3 nucleotides read TGCAGCGCCACTAGCGGGAGGGGGTCCTACAATGAGCAGTTCTTC. It codes for CSATSGRGSYNEQFF.

Concerning this clone: The sample holds other DNA sequences that translate to the same CDR3. V gene TRBV10-3 combines with J gene TRBJ2-1; 13 nucleotides align to TRBD2. After removal of 6 bases from V and 4 bases from J, the junction contained 6 bases not matched to a gene. Germline values: CDR1 ENHRY, CDR2 SYGVKD. This CDR3 has 16 amino acids. As DNA, the CDR3 is TGTGCCATCAGCCCCGGGACTAGCGGGGTGTACAATGAGCAGTTCTTC. The encoded protein is CAISPGTSGVYNEQFF.

J is TRBJ2-2 and V is TRBV10-3, with 9 positions matching TRBD2. CDR1 is ENHRY, CDR2 SYGVKD, per germline. The length of the CDR3 is 16 residues. The ends lost 3 bases at V and 0 bases at J; junction bases unmatched: 2. The CDR3 DNA reads TGTGCCATCAGTGACCCTAGCGGGGCGAACACCGGGGAGCTGTTTTTT. This codes for CAISDPSGANTGELFF.

The rearrangement joins TRBV18 to TRBJ2-1, with D maybe TRBD1 (5 bases). The germline V and J ends were trimmed by 3 bases and 9 bases, with 9 bases remaining between them. From germline, CDR1 is KGHSH and CDR2 LQKENI. This CDR3 spans 12 amino acids. The CDR3 is CASSPDSFEQFF. Here the CDR3 DNA reads TGTGCCAGCTCACCTGACAGTTTTGAGCAGTTCTTC.

In its sample, this clone was seen a few times. J is TRBJ2-3 and V is TRBV19; TRBD2 agrees at 11 bases. CDR3 length: 17 residues. Germline-derived CDR1 and CDR2 are LNHDA and SQIVND (reference sequence). V shed 5 bases and J 0 bases; nucleotides not matched to a gene: 7. The DNA of the CDR3 is TGTGCCAGTAGTTCTATTGGACTAGCGGGCAGCACAGATACGCAGTATTTT. It codes for CASSSIGLAGSTDTQYF.

This clone was counted between two and nine times. The chain employs TRBV7-9 and TRBJ2-1, with 7 bases aligning to TRBD1. V shed 2 bases, J shed 10 bases, and the junction held 8 bases outside the gene matches. In germline, CDR1 is SEHNR, CDR2 FQNEAQ (reference sequence). This CDR3 has 14 residues. CDR3 in DNA: TGTGCCAGCAGCTTAACAGGGGCAGCTCCGGAGCAGTTCTTC. It specifies CASSLTGAAPEQFF.

J is TRBJ2-3 and V is TRBV27; D is unclear. V was pared by 0 bases and J by 6 bases, with 19 bases between. This CDR3 comprises 17 residues. Germline assignment: CDR1 MNHEY and CDR2 SMNVEV (reference sequence). The CDR3 loop is CASSLSSGQLLGDTQYF. CDR3 nucleotides: TGTGCCAGCAGTTTATCGAGTGGGCAGCTACTCGGCGATACGCAGTATTTT.

The chain is built from TRBV19 and TRBJ2-6; the D is unclear. This CDR3 spans 14 amino acids. Germline lookup yields CDR1 LNHDA and CDR2 SQIVND (reference sequence). Trimming pared 4 bases from V and 0 bases from J, leaving 4 bases between. As DNA, the CDR3 is TGTGCCAGTAGTAGTAGCTCTGGGGCCAACGTCCTGACTTTC. Translated: CASSSSSGANVLTF.

V usage is TRBV4-2 and J usage is TRBJ2-2, with 8 bases lining up with TRBD1. From germline, CDR1 is LGHNA and CDR2 YNFKEQ. This CDR3 contains 16 residues. V was clipped by 1 base and J by 4 bases; unmatched bases: 5. For the CDR3, the DNA is TGTGCCAGCAGCCAAGGCGGGACAGGAATCACCGGGGAGCTGTTTTTT. Amino acid sequence: CASSQGGTGITGELFF.

The chain employs TRBV5-1 and TRBJ1-1; 7 bases map to TRBD1. This CDR3 is 14 amino acids long. After removal of 2 bases from V and 12 bases from J, the junction contained 13 bases not matched to a gene. Germline CDR1 reads SGHRS; CDR2 reads YFSETQ. This CDR3 is CASSFEWGGTVPFF. The CDR3 DNA sequence: TGCGCCAGCAGCTTCGAGTGGGGCGGGACAGTTCCTTTCTTT.

J is TRBJ2-7 and V is TRBV3-1 (or the pseudogene TRBV3-2); D is possibly TRBD2 (5 bases). The V gene lost 5 bases and the J gene lost 4 bases, with 18 bases spanning the gap. Per germline, CDR1 LGHDT and CDR2 YNNKEL (reference sequence). CDR3 length: 15 residues. The CDR3 sequence is CASSRGPLGIYEQYF. DNA for the CDR3: TGTGCCAGCAGCAGAGGGCCTCTCGGGATATACGAGCAGTACTTC.

This clone was found once. The CDR3 protein is CASTTSGRYTEQYF. The CDR3 nucleotides are TGTGCCAGCACGACTAGCGGGAGGTATACCGAGCAGTACTTC. V and J are TRBV6-5 and TRBJ2-7; 13 bases line up with TRBD2. The CDR3 covers 14 residues. The V and J ends lost 7 bases and 6 bases, in that order; junction bases with no gene match: 6. CDR1 is MNHEY, CDR2 SVGAGI, per germline.

The genes are TRBV6-5 and TRBJ1-2; 7 nucleotides match TRBD1. The CDR3 runs 13 residues. With 5 bases clipped from V and 6 bases from J, the junction kept 6 bases outside the gene matches. Germline V CDR1 and CDR2: MNHEY, SVGAGI. The chain's CDR3 is CASSIPGGNGYTF. The CDR3 DNA reads TGTGCCAGCAGTATACCAGGGGGGAATGGCTACACCTTC.

The CDR3 nucleotides read TGTGCCAGCAGCTCCTATACAGGGTTTTCACCCCTCCACTTT. Its translation: CASSSYTGFSPLHF. This rearrangement joins TRBV7-2 to TRBJ1-6; TRBD1 is a possible D gene (6 bases). Trimming removed 4 bases from V and 9 bases from J, with 13 bases in between. The CDR3 loop spans 14 amino acids. Per the germline V gene, CDR1 is SGHTA and CDR2 is FQGNSA.

V is TRBV5-4 and J is TRBJ1-6; 7 bases align to TRBD1. This CDR3 spans 16 amino acids. Trimming removed 1 base from V and 2 bases from J; junction bases left unmatched: 3. Germline loops: CDR1 SGHNT, CDR2 YYREEE (reference sequence). CDR3 sequence (DNA): TGTGCCAGCAGCTTGTCAGGGGGAACCTATAATTCACCCCTCCACTTT. This translates into CASSLSGGTYNSPLHF.

This clone has at least ten counts. The CDR3 region has the DNA TGCGCCAGCAGCTTGGATCAGTCAAACACTGAAGCTTTCTTT. Translation: CASSLDQSNTEAFF. V is TRBV5-1 and J is TRBJ1-1, with D hard to call. The ends were cut back, 0 bases at V and 2 bases at J, with 8 bases in the middle. Germline CDR1 and CDR2: SGHRS and YFSETQ. CDR3 length: 14 residues.